The 15 T cell receptor beta chains reported below all come from one sample, sequenced in a study of T cells in Graves' hyperthyroidism and ophthalmopathy. Researchers amplified the TCR beta CDR3 regions from RNA transcripts. During a first-round RT-PCR of the TCR CDR3, the HTBI primer set was used. TCRdb fed the multiplex PCR reads into MiXCR, producing one record per CDR3 protein. This sample yields 450,000 to 600,000 distinct CDR3 sequences, of which 20% are seen a single time; about 50% belongs to the top ten. Sequencing input: blood. The receptors here all came from a man aged 35-49 years with Graves' ophthalmopathy.

The chain has TRBV2 and TRBJ2-7; D is unclear. In germline, CDR1 is SNHLY, CDR2 FYNNEI. V was cut by 4 bases and J by 4 bases, with 8 bases left in between. CDR3 length: 12 residues. CDR3 sequence: CASSAQFYEQYF. In nucleotides, the CDR3 is TGTGCCAGCAGTGCACAGTTTTACGAGCAGTACTTC. Looking up the rest from reference TRBV2 and TRBJ2-7 gives the full variable domain: EPEVTQTPSHQVTQMGQEVILRCVPISNHLYFYWYRQILGQKVEFLVSFYNNEISEKSEIFDDQFSVERPDGSNFTLKIRSTKLEDSAMYFCASSAQFYEQYFGPGTRLTVT.

The CDR3 protein is CASSLEGLAGEETQYF. In DNA, the CDR3 is TGTGCCAGCAGCTTGGAAGGACTAGCGGGGGAAGAGACCCAGTACTTC. The chain uses TRBV5-4 and TRBJ2-5; TRBD2 aligns across 13 bases. Germline V lookup: CDR1 SGHNT, CDR2 YYREEE (reference sequence). After removal of 0 bases from V and 3 bases from J, the junction contained 2 bases not matched to a gene. The CDR3 covers 16 residues.

J is TRBJ2-2 and V is TRBV2; D is perhaps TRBD2 (5 bases). The CDR3 has 15 residues. Germline-derived CDR1 and CDR2 are SNHLY and FYNNEI. Trimming cost V 2 bases and J 8 bases, with 15 bases left between them. In DNA, the CDR3 is TGTGCCAGCAGTGAACATCCGGGGAACGGGGGGGAGCTGTTTTTT. Protein product: CASSEHPGNGGELFF.

This clonotype was observed a handful of times. The chain uses TRBV15 and TRBJ2-1; D is possibly TRBD2 (5 bases). The V end lost 8 bases, the J end lost 4 bases, and 15 bases lay between the germline ends. The CDR3 totals 14 residues. The germline V gene has CDR1 LNHNV and CDR2 YYDKDF (reference sequence). CDR3: CATATLSVYNEQFF. Here the CDR3 DNA reads TGTGCCACCGCAACCCTTAGCGTATACAATGAGCAGTTCTTC.

CDR3 residues: CASSGGGYNEQFF. The CDR3 DNA is TGCGCCAGTAGCGGGGGGGGGTACAATGAGCAGTTCTTC. This chain links TRBV5-1 with TRBJ2-1, with 11 bases aligning to TRBD2. This CDR3 has 13 amino acids. V lost 8 bases, J lost 4 bases, and 2 bases stayed unmatched. The germline gives CDR1 SGHRS, CDR2 YFSETQ.

This clonotype was observed at least ten times. V usage is TRBV6-2 or TRBV6-3 and J usage is TRBJ2-7, with 7 nucleotides matching TRBD1. The CDR3 has 15 amino acids. J was trimmed by 2 bases and V by 0 bases; bases with no gene match: 4. The V gene's germline CDR1 is MNHEY and CDR2 SVGEGT. CDR3 sequence: CASSYSRQGAYEQYF. In DNA, the CDR3 is TGTGCCAGCAGTTACTCGCGGCAGGGGGCCTACGAGCAGTACTTC.

This clonotype was counted between two and nine times. The V call is TRBV10-3, the J call TRBJ1-5, with unresolved D. The length of the CDR3 is 15 residues. V was cut by 0 bases and J by 5 bases, with 11 bases left in between. The germline V gene has CDR1 ENHRY and CDR2 SYGVKD. The CDR3, as DNA: TGTGCCATCAGTGAGTCGAGCGACGGGGATCAGCCCCAGCATTTT. Residues: CAISESSDGDQPQHF.

This clonotype occurred many times. The chain has TRBV28 and TRBJ2-3; 9 nucleotides line up with TRBD2. J was trimmed by 4 bases and V by 4 bases; bases with no gene match: 6. Germline V gene sequence: CDR1 MDHEN, CDR2 SYDVKM. The CDR3 length is 15 residues. The CDR3 coding sequence is TGTGCCAGCAGTTCGATAGCGGGAGTTGCAGATACGCAGTATTTT. It codes for CASSSIAGVADTQYF.

The gene calls are TRBV12-3 or TRBV12-4 and TRBJ1-5; weak D call: TRBD1 (5 bases). The V gene lost 5 bases and the J gene lost 3 bases, with 8 bases spanning the gap. The CDR3 is 13 amino acids. Here the CDR3 DNA reads TGTGCCAGCAGTGTCAGGGACAATCAGCCCCAGCATTTT. Encoded protein: CASSVRDNQPQHF.

The chain recombines TRBV6-1 with TRBJ2-5; 8 nucleotides align to TRBD1. In germline, CDR1 is MNHNS, CDR2 SASEGT. V shed 10 bases, J shed 1 base, and the junction held 14 bases outside the gene matches. This CDR3 is 16 amino acids long. CDR3 loop: CATSFLLGTGQETQYF. The DNA for the CDR3 is TGTGCCACCTCCTTCCTCCTGGGGACAGGCCAAGAGACCCAGTACTTC.

This clonotype was seen only a few times. The CDR3 loop reads CASSPRIGLGNTIYF. The CDR3 DNA follows: TGTGCCAGCAGCCCCCGAATCGGGCTTGGAAACACCATATATTTT. The J gene is TRBJ1-3, the V gene TRBV7-2; D is unclear. Germline CDR1 is SGHTA and CDR2 is FQGNSA. This CDR3 region has 15 residues. Trimming removed 5 bases at V and 3 bases at J, with 14 bases between.

In this sample, this clonotype turned up a few times. This rearrangement joins TRBV2 to TRBJ2-5, with TRBD2 identical over 7 bases. Trimming cost V 0 bases and J 5 bases; bases outside gene matches: 6. The CDR3 length is 15 residues. The germline V gene encodes CDR1 SNHLY and CDR2 FYNNEI. CDR3 sequence: CASSEAPTSSETQYF. CDR3 DNA sequence: TGTGCCAGCAGTGAAGCGCCGACTAGCAGCGAGACCCAGTACTTC.

This clonotype was detected many times. The CDR3 here is CASSPDRVGTEAFF. In DNA, the CDR3 is TGCGCCAGCAGCCCGGACAGGGTCGGCACTGAAGCTTTCTTT. The chain recombines TRBV5-1 with TRBJ1-1; 8 bases match TRBD1. Germline CDR1 and CDR2: SGHRS and YFSETQ. This CDR3 comprises 14 residues. J gave up 4 bases and V 4 bases, and 6 bases lay outside the gene matches.

This clonotype was counted between two and nine times. The CDR3 loop is CAIQPFTGGLEQFF. The CDR3 DNA follows: TGTGCCATCCAGCCCTTCACAGGGGGCCTTGAGCAGTTCTTC. The chain has TRBV28 and TRBJ2-1, with 9 bases matching TRBD1. V lost 10 bases to trimming and J lost 9 bases; unmatched junction nucleotides: 13. CDR1 MDHEN and CDR2 SYDVKM come from the germline V gene. The CDR3 runs to 14 residues.

The chain links TRBV4-1 to TRBJ1-5, with D perhaps matching TRBD1 (6 bases). With 1 base removed from V and 1 base from J, the gap between germline ends came to 11 bases. Germline V gene data show CDR1 as MGHRA and CDR2 as YSYEKL. This CDR3 has 16 amino acids. The CDR3: CASSQGTVLSNQPQHF. The DNA for the CDR3 is TGCGCCAGCAGCCAAGGGACAGTTTTAAGCAATCAGCCCCAGCATTTT.